Listed below are T cell receptor beta chains from one sample, sequenced in a study of CD8 T cells in Susac syndrome. TCRdb passed the immunoSEQ multiplex PCR reads through MiXCR, listing each CDR3 protein once. The sample has roughly 130,000 distinct CDR3 sequences, nearly 95% seen once. The sample taken for sequencing was CD4+ T cells from PBMCs. These receptors originate from a human donor in good health. The CDR3 runs from the conserved cysteine through the conserved F or W. D genes are given only for firm matches. Not every row has a clone size; where given, it reads once, few, many or a size class.

j_call clone_size v_call d_call cdr3_nt cdr3_aa
TRBJ2-1 . TRBV24-1 . TGTGCCACCAGTGATGGAGGCCCCCCGGGCCACAATGAGCAGTTCTTC CATSDGGPPGHNEQFF
TRBJ2-5 . TRBV5-1 TRBD2 TGCGCCAGCAGCTTGACTAGCGGGATCGAGACCCAGTACTTC CASSLTSGIETQYF
TRBJ2-7 . TRBV29-1 TRBD2 TGCAGCGCCACTTACCCGGGACTAGTTCACCCGGGCTACGAGCAGTACTTC CSATYPGLVHPGYEQYF
TRBJ2-7 once TRBV11-1 TRBD1 TGTGCCAGCAGCTCCCGGACAGGCTACGAGCAGTACTTC CASSSRTGYEQYF
TRBJ2-5 . TRBV2 . TGTGCCCACAAACGGGTTGAGACCCAGTACTTC CAHKRVETQYF
TRBJ1-4 . TRBV28 . TGTGCCAGCCACCCCGTATCGAGAACTAATGAAAAACTGTTTTTT CASHPVSRTNEKLFF
TRBJ2-5 . TRBV2 . TGTGCCAGCACTGGCATAAGGGGACGAGAGACCCAGTACTTC CASTGIRGRETQYF
TRBJ2-4 . TRBV20-1 . TGCAGTGCTAGGCGCTCGGGACGGCACGGAAACATTCAGTACTTC CSARRSGRHGNIQYF
TRBJ2-2 . TRBV27 TRBD1 TGTGCCAGCAGAAGCTCAGGGGGCAACACCGGGGAGCTGTTTTTT CASRSSGGNTGELFF
TRBJ2-2 few TRBV7-9 . TGTGCCAGCAGCTTAGGTAGTACCGGGGAGCTGTTTTTT CASSLGSTGELFF
TRBJ1-5 . TRBV5-1 TRBD1 TGCGCCAGCAGCTTGGGGGACAGCAACAATCAGCCCCAGCATTTT CASSLGDSNNQPQHF
TRBJ1-2 . TRBV29-1 . TGCAGCGTTGTATCCACTAACTATGGCTACACCTTC CSVVSTNYGYTF
TRBJ2-3 . TRBV18 . TGTGCCAGCTCACCACCCGGTTTAGATACGCAGTATTTT CASSPPGLDTQYF
TRBJ2-5 . TRBV29-1 TRBD1 TGCAGCGTTGGAGGGACAGGGAGGGAGACCCAGTACTTC CSVGGTGRETQYF
TRBJ2-6 . TRBV29-1 . TGCAGCGTGGCAGGGTCTACTGGGGCCAACGTCCTGACTTTC CSVAGSTGANVLTF
TRBJ2-3 . TRBV14 TRBD1 TGTGCCAGCAGCCCCTTGCCTGGCAGGGGGCTTGATACGCAGTATTTT CASSPLPGRGLDTQYF
TRBJ2-7 . TRBV14 . TGTGCCAGCAGCCAAATCCCAGACTACGAGCAGTACTTC CASSQIPDYEQYF
TRBJ2-2 . TRBV5-1 . TGCGCCAGCAGCTTAGTAGTGAACACCGGGGAGCTGTTTTTT CASSLVVNTGELFF
TRBJ2-7 . TRBV20-1 . TGCAGTGCTAGTAGGAATGTCGGGATGGGGGAGCAGTACTTC CSASRNVGMGEQYF
TRBJ1-2 . TRBV25-1 . TGTGCCACCGCCCCCTTAGGGGCTTCGGACTATGGCTACACCTTC CATAPLGASDYGYTF
TRBJ2-2 . TRBV14 TRBD2 TGTGCCAGCAGCCAAGAGGGACTAGCATCTACCGGGGAGCTGTTTTTT CASSQEGLASTGELFF
TRBJ2-1 . TRBV7-2 TRBD2 TGTGCCAGCAGCCCGGGGACTAGCGGGAGAATAGGAGAGCAGTTCTTC CASSPGTSGRIGEQFF
TRBJ1-2 . TRBV28 . TGTGCCAGCAGTCCACCTCTCGGCCAGGGCCCATTCTATGGCTACACCTTC CASSPPLGQGPFYGYTF
TRBJ2-2 once TRBV12-3/TRBV12-4 . TGTGCCAGCAGACCCGGATATTTGAACACCGGGGAGCTGTTTTTT CASRPGYLNTGELFF
TRBJ2-7 . TRBV5-1 . TGCGCCAGCAGCTTAATAGGTATCGAGCAGTACTTC CASSLIGIEQYF
TRBJ2-3 . TRBV6-4 . TGTGCCAGCAGTGACGCCGAAGGGACGCAGTATTTT CASSDAEGTQYF
TRBJ1-5 . TRBV15 TRBD1 TGTGCCACCAGGAGGGGGCACAGTCAGCCCCAGCATTTT CATRRGHSQPQHF
TRBJ2-3 . TRBV6-5 . TGTGCCAGCAGTTACAGGGGGGCAAGCACAGATACGCAGTATTTT CASSYRGASTDTQYF
TRBJ2-5 . TRBV5-1 . TGCGCCAGCAGCTTAGCCGCCTCGGGGCAAGAGACCCAGTACTTC CASSLAASGQETQYF
TRBJ2-7 . TRBV6-6 TRBD1 TGTGCCAGCAGTCCGACAGGGTATGGGGCCGAACAGTACTTC CASSPTGYGAEQYF
TRBJ1-2 . TRBV5-4 . TGTGCCAGCAGCTTGGCCTCGGGGGCCCTTAACTATGGCTACACCTTC CASSLASGALNYGYTF
TRBJ2-3 . TRBV5-1 . TGCGCCAGCAGCTTGGGTCGGACTTGGGATACGCAGTATTTT CASSLGRTWDTQYF
TRBJ2-7 . TRBV28 TRBD1 TGTGCCAGCAGTTCCCCAGGGACAGGGTCCTACGAGCAGTACTTC CASSSPGTGSYEQYF
TRBJ2-5 . TRBV13 . TGTGCCAGCAGCTTAGGCCGTAATGGGGTAGGGTCGGAGACCCAGTACTTC CASSLGRNGVGSETQYF
TRBJ1-1 . TRBV29-1 . TGCAGCGGCACCGGGCTTGGGGCCACTGAAGCTTTCTTT CSGTGLGATEAFF
TRBJ2-2 . TRBV6-5 TRBD1 TGTGCCAGCAGTCACCGCGGGGGACAGGGGGCCTCCGGGGAGCTGTTTTTT CASSHRGGQGASGELFF
TRBJ2-7 . TRBV3-1 . TGTGCCAGCAGCCAAGATCGACCGAGGATCTACGAGCAGTACTTC CASSQDRPRIYEQYF
TRBJ2-7 once TRBV3-1 TRBD1 TGTGCCAGCAGCCAAGGGGGGACAGGGGGCGAGCAGTACTTC CASSQGGTGGEQYF
TRBJ2-6 . TRBV15 . TGTGCCACCAGCGCAGCTCGGACAGGGGCCAACGTCCTGACTTTC CATSAARTGANVLTF
TRBJ2-7 . TRBV11-2 . TGTGCCAGCAGTCTCGTGAGCGGTACCTACGAGCAGTACTTC CASSLVSGTYEQYF
TRBJ2-5 . TRBV7-2 . TGTGCCAGCAGCGAAACGGGAGCGGGAGAGACCCAGTACTTC CASSETGAGETQYF
TRBJ2-5 few TRBV5-1 . TGCGCCAGCAGCTTGCAAGGCTTCCAAGAGACCCAGTACTTC CASSLQGFQETQYF
TRBJ2-2 . TRBV2 . TGTGCCAGCAGCCTTACGGGGGTCGGGGAGCTGTTTTTT CASSLTGVGELFF
TRBJ1-3 . TRBV6-5 . TGTGCCAGCAGCCCCGGGACGGCCTCTGGAAACACCATATATTTT CASSPGTASGNTIYF
TRBJ2-7 . TRBV28 TRBD1 TGTGCCAGCAGTTTAGCGGACAGGGGCTACGAGCAGTACTTC CASSLADRGYEQYF
TRBJ1-5 . TRBV2 . TGTGCCAGCAGTGAAGAAAGGACCAGCAATCAGCCCCAGCATTTT CASSEERTSNQPQHF
TRBJ2-5 . TRBV20-1 . TGCAGCGCCCGGGACCACCAAGAGACCCAGTACTTC CSARDHQETQYF
TRBJ1-1 . TRBV6-5 . TGTGCCAGCAGTTCCGTACGGAGGCCGGGGGCTTTCTTT CASSSVRRPGAFF